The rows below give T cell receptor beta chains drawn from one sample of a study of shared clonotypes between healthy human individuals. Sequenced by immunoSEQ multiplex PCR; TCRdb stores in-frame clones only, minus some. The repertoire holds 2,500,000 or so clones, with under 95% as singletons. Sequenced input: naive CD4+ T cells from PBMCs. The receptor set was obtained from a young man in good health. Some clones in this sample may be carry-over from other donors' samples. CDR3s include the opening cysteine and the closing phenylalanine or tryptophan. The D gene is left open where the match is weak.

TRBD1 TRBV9 CASSVWTGDLPADTQYF
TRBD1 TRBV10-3 CAISADRAHGELFF
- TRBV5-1 CASSVGTLGNTIYF
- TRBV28 CASSSGGEGYEQYF
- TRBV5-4 CASRLAVEDTQYF
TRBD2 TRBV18 CASSPTSGISYNEQFF
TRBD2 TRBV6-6 CASRLGLAGTDTQYF
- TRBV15 CATSRGRRAYNEQFF
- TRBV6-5 CASSYRGSTGELFF
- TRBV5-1 CASSEDRSTSFF
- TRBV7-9 CASSLGLTDNQPQHF
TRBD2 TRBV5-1 CASSLTAGTSGEAQYF
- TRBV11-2 CASSPYTGELFF
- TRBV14 CASSPKISITNYGYTF
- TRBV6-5 CASRRGNTGELFF
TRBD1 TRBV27 CASSLLQDAGTGVYF
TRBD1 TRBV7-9 CASSTGTGTYYEQYF
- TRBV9 CASSARGGIQGSEQFF
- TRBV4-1 CASSQASGISGANVLTF
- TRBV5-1 CASSLGQFSSGNTIYF
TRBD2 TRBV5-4 CASSPKGPGGAYEQYF
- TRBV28 CASSLTKKDTQYF
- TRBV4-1 CASVGRTNTEAFF
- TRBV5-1 CASSLDSSNYGYTF
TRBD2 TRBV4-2 CASSPQRLAGGPGELFF
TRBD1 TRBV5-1 CASSYGQGNGYTF
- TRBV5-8 CASSFVPGSGETQYF
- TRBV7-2 CASSTSTGSYNEQFF
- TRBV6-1 CASSEDLVTDTQYF
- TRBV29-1 CSVGGRFSSYEQYF
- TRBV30 CAWSLTGRDQPQHF
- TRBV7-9 CASSLVIYEQYF
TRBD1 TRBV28 CASTLYRDRPTDTQYF
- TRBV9 CASSPSGGSYEQYF
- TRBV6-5 CASSLDGSYNEQFF
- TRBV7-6 CASSRLEVLGNEKLFF
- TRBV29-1 CSVETTGSNYGYTF
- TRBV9 CASSMQGTSGELFF
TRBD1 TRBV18 CASSQSRTGGAEAFF
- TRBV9 CASSVSDRVNSPLHF
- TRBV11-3 CASSFGGSSTDTQYF
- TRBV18 CASSPGGSYNEQFF
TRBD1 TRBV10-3 CATQDRAEYAFF
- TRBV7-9 CASSSPGRSYNEQFF
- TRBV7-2 CASSTTGSSYNSPLHF